These T cell receptor beta chains were read from a single sample in a study of blood T cell repertoires in COVID-19. The repertoire was sequenced with immunoSEQ multiplex PCR; TCRdb's copy has only in-frame clones and lacks some. The sample has about 340,000 clones; around 83% are singletons. Sequencing was done on a sample of peripheral blood. All receptors come from a man under 40 with active or convalescent COVID-19. Both conserved end residues are trimmed from each CDR3. Fields, in order: V gene, CDR3 protein.

v_gene: TRBV7-2
CDR3aa: ASSFGQGEYGYT

v_gene: TRBV5-1
CDR3aa: ASSPGWNTGELF

v_gene: TRBV6-2/TRBV6-3
CDR3aa: ASSYPPGWNSPLH

v_gene: TRBV7-7
CDR3aa: ASSPGLGTDTQY

v_gene: TRBV7-2
CDR3aa: ASSLAGTRSTEQF

v_gene: TRBV29-1
CDR3aa: SVGQPSYEQY

v_gene: TRBV7-3
CDR3aa: ASSFQGAAGYT

v_gene: TRBV6-2/TRBV6-3
CDR3aa: ASSYSHLRGGNQPQH

v_gene: TRBV6-1
CDR3aa: ASSESQGVGEQY

v_gene: TRBV18
CDR3aa: ASSPPGSDTEAF

v_gene: TRBV4-3
CDR3aa: ASSPGPDRGRGYT

v_gene: TRBV5-5
CDR3aa: ASSYRGVTANTEAF

v_gene: TRBV6-2/TRBV6-3
CDR3aa: ASSPAGHIYEQY

v_gene: TRBV27
CDR3aa: ASSLLAGMDGYT

v_gene: TRBV19
CDR3aa: ASSIGGWNT

v_gene: TRBV19
CDR3aa: ASSIVLKGSNQPQH

v_gene: TRBV6-5
CDR3aa: ASSRDSNQPQH

v_gene: TRBV30
CDR3aa: AWTRIGRAGIQQY

v_gene: TRBV10-3
CDR3aa: AIRNGTATGLKNTIY

v_gene: TRBV11-3
CDR3aa: ASSLAPAGGLDTQY

v_gene: TRBV10-3
CDR3aa: AISEEEGLQF

v_gene: TRBV3-1/TRBV3-2
CDR3aa: ASRPRAGPNYGYT

v_gene: TRBV4-2
CDR3aa: ASSQSGPTGELF

v_gene: TRBV30
CDR3aa: AWTLTRLNSPLH

v_gene: TRBV6-2/TRBV6-3
CDR3aa: ASSATVTDTQY

v_gene: TRBV7-2
CDR3aa: ASSSDRNTEAF

v_gene: TRBV4-3
CDR3aa: ASSQRTVANTGELF

v_gene: TRBV2
CDR3aa: ASSAGLAGERGANVLT

v_gene: TRBV4-1
CDR3aa: ASSQEWVGAGNTIY

v_gene: TRBV12-3/TRBV12-4
CDR3aa: ASRPPDRQGYT

v_gene: TRBV5-1
CDR3aa: ASRAGSASSYNEQF

v_gene: TRBV19
CDR3aa: ASSILAGSGGGELF

v_gene: TRBV30
CDR3aa: AWSGGREYEQY

v_gene: TRBV19
CDR3aa: ASIRNTGPRQGAF

v_gene: TRBV5-1
CDR3aa: ASSFRQGGTEAF

v_gene: TRBV5-4
CDR3aa: ASSLLGAQETQY

v_gene: TRBV12-3/TRBV12-4
CDR3aa: ASSLQANQPQH

v_gene: TRBV6-5
CDR3aa: ASGAREAF

v_gene: TRBV9
CDR3aa: ASSVGGRYEQY

v_gene: TRBV29-1
CDR3aa: SVGDRGREAF

v_gene: TRBV18
CDR3aa: ASSPDLGTYEQY

v_gene: TRBV28
CDR3aa: ASSLQVYEQY

v_gene: TRBV7-2
CDR3aa: ASRAVAGGHEQF

v_gene: TRBV12-3/TRBV12-4
CDR3aa: ASSLGRNQPQH

v_gene: TRBV5-4
CDR3aa: ASRDRGRSEQY